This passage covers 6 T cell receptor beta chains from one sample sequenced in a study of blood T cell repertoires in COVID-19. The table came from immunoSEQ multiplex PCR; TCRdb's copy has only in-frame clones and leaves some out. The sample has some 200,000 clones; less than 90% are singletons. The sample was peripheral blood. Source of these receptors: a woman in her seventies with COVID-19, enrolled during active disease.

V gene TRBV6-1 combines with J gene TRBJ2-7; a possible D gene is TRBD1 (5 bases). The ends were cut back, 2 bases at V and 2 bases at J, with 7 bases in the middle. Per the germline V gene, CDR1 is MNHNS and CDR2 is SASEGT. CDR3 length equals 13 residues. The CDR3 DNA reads TGTGCCAGCAGTGAAAGGACACCCTACGAGCAGTACTTC. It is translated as CASSERTPYEQYF.

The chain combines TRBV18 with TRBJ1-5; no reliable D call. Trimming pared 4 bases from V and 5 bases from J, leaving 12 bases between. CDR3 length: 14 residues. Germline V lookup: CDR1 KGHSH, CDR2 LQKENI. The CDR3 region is CASSRTAKDQPQHF. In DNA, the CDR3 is TGTGCCAGCTCACGGACTGCTAAAGATCAGCCCCAGCATTTT.

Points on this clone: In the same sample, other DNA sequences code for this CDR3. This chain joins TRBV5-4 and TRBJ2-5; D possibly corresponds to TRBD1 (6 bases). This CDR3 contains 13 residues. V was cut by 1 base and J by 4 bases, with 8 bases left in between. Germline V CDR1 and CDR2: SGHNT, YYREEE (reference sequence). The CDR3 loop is CASSLKGGETQYF. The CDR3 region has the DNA TGTGCCAGCAGCTTGAAAGGGGGAGAGACCCAGTACTTC.

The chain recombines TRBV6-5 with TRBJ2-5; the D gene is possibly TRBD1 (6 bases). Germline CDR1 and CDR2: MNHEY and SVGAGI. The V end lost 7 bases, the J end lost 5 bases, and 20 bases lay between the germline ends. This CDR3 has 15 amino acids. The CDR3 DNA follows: TGTGCCAGCACCACGAACCCCAGGGGCAAGGAGACCCAGTACTTC. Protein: CASTTNPRGKETQYF.

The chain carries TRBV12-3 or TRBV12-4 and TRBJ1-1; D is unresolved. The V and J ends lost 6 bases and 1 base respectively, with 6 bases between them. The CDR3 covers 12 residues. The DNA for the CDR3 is TGTGCCAGCAGCCCCGGGAACACTGAAGCTTTCTTT. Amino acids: CASSPGNTEAFF.

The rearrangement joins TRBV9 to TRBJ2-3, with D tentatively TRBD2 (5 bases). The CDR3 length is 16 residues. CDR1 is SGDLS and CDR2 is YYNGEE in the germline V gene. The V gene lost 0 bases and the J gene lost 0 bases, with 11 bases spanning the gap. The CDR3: CASSVAGGGSTDTQYF. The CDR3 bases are TGTGCCAGCAGCGTAGCCGGCGGAGGAAGCACAGATACGCAGTATTTT.